This T cell receptor (beta chain) is from a study of cytomegalovirus exposure and HLA in healthy donors. Study-level findings and limits: Association with HLA alleles at 0.05 false discovery rate was found for roughly 17,000 TCR beta sequences in a later analysis. In an earlier analysis, in 620 or so donors, most V segments appeared productive either ~87% or ~30% of the time.

The PCR was carried out with 60 Vbeta primers and 13 Jbeta primers. As processed by the authors: Tens of millions of unique TCR beta chains, some 11 million shared, were counted in a later analysis. Assay: immunoSEQ multiplex PCR; the TCRdb copy retains only in-frame clones and omits some. From that table come the V and J calls and clone size; the DNA was used to work out D and trimming. The table records about 120,000 clones, around 81% of them present only once. Remarks on this clone: Its target is unknown.

Trimming shortened V by 5 bases and J by 5 bases, and 12 bases separated the two germline ends. The CDR3 spans 13 residues. Looked up from germline, CDR1 is MNHEY and CDR2 is SVGAGI. The chain employs TRBV6-5 and TRBJ2-5; D gene unclear. The clonotype comes from a woman in her forties in good health and CMV-seronegative. Material for sequencing was PBMCs. In DNA form, the CDR3 reads TGTGCCAGCAGTGGAGATGTGGATGAGACCCAGTACTTC. Encoded protein: CASSGDVDETQYF.